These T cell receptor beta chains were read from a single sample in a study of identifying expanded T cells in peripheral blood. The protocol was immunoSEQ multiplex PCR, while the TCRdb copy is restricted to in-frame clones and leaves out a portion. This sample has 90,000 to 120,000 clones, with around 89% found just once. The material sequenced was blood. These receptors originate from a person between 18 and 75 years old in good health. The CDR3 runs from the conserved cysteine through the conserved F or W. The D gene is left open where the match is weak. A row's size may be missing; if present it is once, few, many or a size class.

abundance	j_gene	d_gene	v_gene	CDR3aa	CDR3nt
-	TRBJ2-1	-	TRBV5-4	CASSLGNTGYNEQFF	TGTGCCAGCAGCTTGGGGAACACAGGGTACAATGAGCAGTTCTTC
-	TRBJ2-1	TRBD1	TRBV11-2	CASSPRTGTVYNEQFF	TGTGCCAGCAGCCCTAGGACAGGGACCGTCTACAATGAGCAGTTCTTC
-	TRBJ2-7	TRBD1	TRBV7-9	CASSPFGQGLYEQYF	TGTGCCAGCAGTCCGTTCGGACAGGGCCTCTACGAGCAGTACTTC
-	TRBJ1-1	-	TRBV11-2	CASSLDRNTEAFF	TGTGCCAGCAGCTTAGACAGAAACACTGAAGCTTTCTTT
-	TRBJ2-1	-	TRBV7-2	CASSHQVPGGGEQFF	TGTGCCAGCAGCCACCAGGTCCCAGGGGGAGGTGAGCAGTTCTTC
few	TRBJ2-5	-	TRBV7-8	CASSSWGGETQYF	TGTGCCAGCAGCTCGTGGGGTGGGGAGACCCAGTACTTC
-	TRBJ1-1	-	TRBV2	CASSDDPRRDTEAFF	TGTGCCAGCAGTGACGACCCCCGGAGAGACACTGAAGCTTTCTTT
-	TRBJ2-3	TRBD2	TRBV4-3	CASSPERGGADTQYF	TGCGCCAGCAGCCCCGAGCGGGGGGGCGCAGATACGCAGTATTTT
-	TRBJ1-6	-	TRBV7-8	CASSRTGSNNSPLHF	TGTGCCAGCAGCCGAACGGGGTCGAATAATTCACCCCTCCACTTT
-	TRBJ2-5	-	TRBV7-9	CASSLPRGAGETQYF	TGTGCCAGCAGTCTCCCCCGGGGTGCGGGAGAGACCCAGTACTTC
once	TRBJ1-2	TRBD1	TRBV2	CASRRQGADGYTF	TGTGCCAGCCGAAGACAGGGGGCAGATGGCTACACCTTC
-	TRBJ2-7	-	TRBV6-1	CASSDLGESYEQYF	TGTGCCAGCAGTGACCTAGGGGAGTCCTACGAGCAGTACTTC
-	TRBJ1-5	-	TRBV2	CASRGQINQPQHF	TGTGCCAGCAGGGGGCAGATCAATCAGCCCCAGCATTTT
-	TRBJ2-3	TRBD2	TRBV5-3	CARSPEAHQRGAYVRDTQYF	TGTGCCAGAAGCCCGGAGGCCCATCAGCGGGGGGCTTACGTTCGGGATACGCAGTATTTT
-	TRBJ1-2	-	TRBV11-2	CASSLGGKAPFGYTF	TGTGCCAGCAGCTTAGGGGGTAAAGCTCCCTTTGGCTACACCTTC
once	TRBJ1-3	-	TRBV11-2	CASSWAGNTIYF	TGTGCCAGCAGCTGGGCGGGAAACACCATATATTTT
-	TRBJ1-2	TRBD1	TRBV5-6	CASSVRRQGGFGYGYTF	TGTGCCAGCAGCGTCCGGCGACAGGGAGGGTTCGGCTATGGCTACACCTTC
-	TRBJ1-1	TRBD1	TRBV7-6	CASSLDQQGQAFF	TGTGCCAGCAGCTTAGACCAACAGGGGCAAGCTTTCTTT
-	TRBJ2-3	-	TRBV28	CASPPRLTVPDTQYF	TGTGCCTCCCCCCCCCGTTTGACCGTCCCAGATACGCAGTATTTT
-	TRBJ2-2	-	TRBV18	CASSPRVPDRNTGELFF	TGTGCCAGCTCACCACGCGTCCCAGATCGGAACACCGGGGAGCTGTTTTTT
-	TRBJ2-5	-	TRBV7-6	CASSLGGSRQETQYF	TGTGCCAGCAGCTTAGGTGGGAGCAGGCAAGAGACCCAGTACTTC
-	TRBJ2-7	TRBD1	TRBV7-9	CASSPTGGTYEQYF	TGTGCCAGCAGTCCTACAGGGGGCACATACGAGCAGTACTTC
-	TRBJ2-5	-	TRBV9	CASSVRGVIETQYF	TGTGCCAGCAGCGTACGCGGGGTGATTGAGACCCAGTACTTC
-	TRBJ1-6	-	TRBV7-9	CASSFSGSPLHF	TGTGCCAGCAGCTTTTCGGGTTCACCCCTCCACTTT
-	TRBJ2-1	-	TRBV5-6	CASSTTGEQFF	TGTGCCAGCAGCACGACAGGTGAGCAGTTCTTC
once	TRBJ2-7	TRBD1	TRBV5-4	CASSLRDRGSYEQYF	TGTGCCAGCAGCTTGCGGGACAGGGGCTCCTACGAGCAGTACTTC
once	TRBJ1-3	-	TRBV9	CASTPDPDSPGNTIYF	TGTGCCAGCACCCCGGACCCCGACAGTCCTGGAAACACCATATATTTT
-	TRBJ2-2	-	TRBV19	CASSLSGGRSINTGELFF	TGTGCCAGTAGTTTATCCGGGGGTCGATCCATTAACACCGGGGAGCTGTTTTTT
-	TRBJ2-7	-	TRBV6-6	CASLGEDYEQYF	TGTGCCAGCTTAGGGGAAGATTACGAGCAGTACTTC
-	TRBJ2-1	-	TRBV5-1	CASSSLMGRNEQFF	TGCGCCAGCAGCTCCTTGATGGGGAGGAATGAGCAGTTCTTC
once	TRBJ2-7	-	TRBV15	CATAKDWVDQQYF	TGTGCCACGGCAAAGGATTGGGTAGACCAGCAGTACTTC
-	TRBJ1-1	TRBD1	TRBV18	CASSPFDRGLTAFF	TGTGCCAGCTCACCCTTTGACAGGGGGTTGACAGCTTTCTTT
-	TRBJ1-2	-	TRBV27	CASSLAVGGSYGYTF	TGTGCCAGCAGTTTAGCGGTTGGAGGTTCCTATGGCTACACCTTC
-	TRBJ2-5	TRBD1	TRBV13	CASSGRGRERGQETQYF	TGTGCCAGCAGCGGCAGGGGGCGCGAGAGGGGCCAAGAGACCCAGTACTTC
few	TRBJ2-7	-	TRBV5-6	CASSLNYEQYF	TGTGCCAGCAGCTTGAACTACGAGCAGTACTTC
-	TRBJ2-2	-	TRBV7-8	CASSSFGVANTGELFF	TGTGCCAGCAGCTCCTTCGGAGTAGCGAACACCGGGGAGCTGTTTTTT
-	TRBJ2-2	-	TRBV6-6	CASSYGGPTGELFF	TGTGCCAGCAGTTATGGGGGGCCTACCGGGGAGCTGTTTTTT
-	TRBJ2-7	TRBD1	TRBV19	CATSKPGQGRYEQYF	TGTGCCACCTCTAAACCGGGACAGGGCCGCTACGAGCAGTACTTC
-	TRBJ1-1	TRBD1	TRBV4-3	CASSQDWGQPVSEAFF	TGCGCCAGCAGCCAAGATTGGGGACAGCCAGTTTCTGAAGCTTTCTTT
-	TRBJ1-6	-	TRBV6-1	CASISAQLSSPLHF	TGTGCCAGCATCAGCGCCCAATTGAGTTCACCCCTCCACTTT
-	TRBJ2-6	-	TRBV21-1	CASSKEGARAGGLSPGANVLTF	TGTGCCAGCAGCAAAGAGGGTGCGCGAGCGGGGGGGCTATCCCCTGGGGCCAACGTCCTGACTTTC
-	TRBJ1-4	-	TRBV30	CAWSVGGTSTNEKLFF	TGTGCCTGGAGTGTGGGGGGCACGTCAACTAATGAAAAACTGTTTTTT